These 28 T cell receptor beta chains were sequenced from one sample in a study of T cell responses to AZD1222 COVID-19 vaccine. Assay: immunoSEQ multiplex PCR; the TCRdb copy retains only in-frame clones and omits some. The table has about 140,000 clones, around 92% seen once. The sequences come from peripheral blood, collected on day 0 of AZD1222 vaccination. The origin of the receptors is an adult in good health.

This rearrangement joins TRBV5-1 to TRBJ2-1; D is unclear. The V gene's germline CDR1 is SGHRS and CDR2 YFSETQ. The CDR3 spans 15 residues. Trimming cost V 0 bases and J 7 bases, with 14 bases left between them. CDR3 residues: CASSLEPRARNEQFF. The CDR3 coding sequence is TGCGCCAGCAGCTTGGAACCCCGGGCTAGGAATGAGCAGTTCTTC.

V gene TRBV5-1 combines with J gene TRBJ2-2; TRBD2 aligns across 8 bases. Trimming at V came to 0 bases and at J to 4 bases, leaving 2 bases not matched to a gene. The CDR3 runs to 15 residues. Germline loops: CDR1 SGHRS, CDR2 YFSETQ. In DNA form, the CDR3 reads TGCGCCAGCAGCTTGGCTCTAGCGGGCACCGGGGAGCTGTTTTTT. The encoded protein is CASSLALAGTGELFF.

This clone came up once. The chain couples TRBV13 to TRBJ1-6; 7 positions match TRBD1. CDR3 length: 15 residues. Per the germline V gene, CDR1 is PRHDT and CDR2 is FYEKMQ (reference sequence). J lost 10 bases, V lost 5 bases, and 11 bases had no gene match. The CDR3 reads CASSLWGGGGSPLHF. The CDR3 coding sequence is TGTGCCAGCAGCCTATGGGGGGGAGGGGGCTCACCCCTCCACTTT.

CDR3 region: CASSQPGTSTYEQYF. The CDR3 region has the DNA TGTGCCAGCAGCCAACCCGGGACTAGCACATACGAGCAGTACTTC. V is TRBV28 and J is TRBJ2-7; 9 bases align to TRBD2. This CDR3 has 15 amino acids. Germline loops: CDR1 MDHEN, CDR2 SYDVKM. V lost 6 bases to trimming and J lost 4 bases; unmatched junction nucleotides: 10.

The J gene is TRBJ1-4, the V gene TRBV28; TRBD1 matches at 8 bases. Germline values: CDR1 MDHEN, CDR2 SYDVKM. V was pared by 3 bases and J by 8 bases, with 8 bases of the junction left unmatched. The CDR3 is made up of 15 amino acids. The CDR3 DNA follows: TGTGCCAGCAGTTTCAGGGGGCAGGGAGAAGAAAAACTGTTTTTT. It yields the protein CASSFRGQGEEKLFF.

The chain recombines TRBV7-2 with TRBJ1-2; D is unresolved. The CDR3 runs to 17 residues. V was clipped by 1 base and J by 5 bases, with 20 bases between them. Germline assignment: CDR1 SGHTA and CDR2 FQGNSA. The CDR3 reads CASSLDYRGTQFYGYTF. The CDR3 bases are TGTGCCAGCAGCTTAGACTATCGGGGTACACAGTTTTATGGCTACACCTTC.

In the case of this clone: One junction end does not reproduce the germline sequence, and a read error may be involved. The J gene is TRBJ2-5, the V gene TRBV6-5; no clear D. Germline CDR1 is MNHEY and CDR2 is SVGAGI. CDR3 length: 14 amino acids. Written as DNA, the CDR3 is TGTGCCAGCAGCTACTCGGCGGCAGCAGAGACCCAGTACTTC. Encoded protein: CASSYSAAAETQYF.

The chain is built from TRBV6-2 or TRBV6-3 and TRBJ1-6; D unresolved. With 5 bases removed from V and 8 bases from J, the gap between germline ends came to 13 bases. The length of the CDR3 is 14 residues. Germline CDR1 is MNHEY and CDR2 is SVGEGT. CDR3 nucleotides: TGTGCCAGCAGTCCCGGGGAGAGCCATTCACCCCTCCACTTT. Its translation is CASSPGESHSPLHF.

The chain combines TRBV7-2 with TRBJ1-2; no clear D. The CDR3 contains 14 residues. In germline, CDR1 is SGHTA, CDR2 FQGNSA. Between the trimmed V and J ends, which lost 1 base and 6 bases, there was a span of 12 bases. CDR3 protein: CASSLVRVPNGYTF. The CDR3 DNA follows: TGTGCCAGCAGCTTAGTTCGGGTCCCCAATGGCTACACCTTC. Full variable domain (outside the CDR3, taken from reference TRBV7-2 and TRBJ1-2): GAGVSQSPSNKVTEKGKDVELRCDPISGHTALYWYRQSLGQGLEFLIYFQGNSAPDKSGLPSDRFSAERTGGSVSTLTIQRTQQEDSAVYLCASSLVRVPNGYTFGSGTRLTVV.

The chain carries TRBV2 and TRBJ1-4; D unclear. The CDR3 extends over 16 amino acids. Germline loops: CDR1 SNHLY, CDR2 FYNNEI. V lost 3 bases and J 0 bases, leaving 11 bases between the germline ends. The CDR3 nucleotides are TGTGCCAGCAGTGATTTTACCGTGACAACTAATGAAAAACTGTTTTTT. It specifies CASSDFTVTTNEKLFF.

This chain connects TRBV12-3 or TRBV12-4 to TRBJ2-7, with D uncertain. Trimming took off 6 bases at V and 2 bases at J, with 8 bases between the two ends. CDR3 size: 12 residues. In DNA form, the CDR3 reads TGTGCCAGCAGCACGAATGCCTACGAGCAGTACTTC. Encoded protein: CASSTNAYEQYF.

The rearrangement joins TRBV2 to TRBJ1-5, with TRBD1 matching over 7 bases. Germline V gene sequence: CDR1 SNHLY, CDR2 FYNNEI. V gave up 1 base and J gave up 1 base; unmatched junction bases: 1. The CDR3 spans 15 residues. The CDR3 here is CASSEETGSNQPQHF. The CDR3 bases are TGTGCCAGCAGTGAAGAGACAGGGAGCAATCAGCCCCAGCATTTT.

The genes are TRBV15 and TRBJ2-1; D is uncertain. The germline gives CDR1 LNHNV, CDR2 YYDKDF (reference sequence). V was trimmed by 2 bases and J by 5 bases, leaving 16 bases between them. CDR3 length: 16 residues. The CDR3 nucleotides read TGTGCCACCAGCAGACCTCTAGGTGAGGCAAACAATGAGCAGTTCTTC. As protein: CATSRPLGEANNEQFF.

The gene calls are TRBV19 and TRBJ1-3; no firm D call. V was trimmed by 6 bases and J by 0 bases, leaving 6 bases between them. The CDR3 sequence is 13 residues long. Germline V CDR1 and CDR2: LNHDA, SQIVND (reference sequence). The CDR3 protein is CASSLASGNTIYF. In nucleotides, the CDR3 is TGTGCCAGTAGCCTCGCCTCTGGAAACACCATATATTTT.

The chain uses TRBV3-1 (or the pseudogene TRBV3-2) and TRBJ1-6, with D perhaps matching TRBD1 (5 bases). There are 16 residues in the CDR3. With 2 bases removed from V and 7 bases from J, the gap between germline ends came to 15 bases. Germline loops: CDR1 LGHDT, CDR2 YNNKEL (reference sequence). CDR3 coding DNA: TGTGCCAGCAGCCAATCACCGGGACCGAGGAATTCACCCCTCCACTTT. It encodes CASSQSPGPRNSPLHF.

This rearrangement joins TRBV7-6 to TRBJ2-2; 13 nucleotides match TRBD2. Germline trimming cut 5 bases from V and 4 bases from J; bases unmatched to any gene: 4. In germline, CDR1 is SGHVS, CDR2 FNYEAQ. The CDR3 length is 16 residues. DNA for the CDR3: TGTGCCAGCAGCATAACTAGCGGGAGGGGCACCGGGGAGCTGTTTTTT. This translates into CASSITSGRGTGELFF. Complete variable domain (other parts from reference TRBV7-6 and TRBJ2-2): GAGVSQSPRYKVTKRGQDVALRCDPISGHVSLYWYRQALGQGPEFLTYFNYEAQQDKSGLPNDRFSAERPEGSISTLTIQRTEQRDSAMYRCASSITSGRGTGELFFGEGSRLTVL.

This chain joins TRBV7-8 and TRBJ2-3; maybe TRBD2 (6 bases). CDR3 length equals 16 residues. The germline V gene encodes CDR1 SGHVS and CDR2 FQNEAQ. V lost 5 bases and J 5 bases, leaving 20 bases between the germline ends. The CDR3 nucleotides are TGTGCCAGCAGCCGAGTGCGGGCGGGAATGAAAGATACGCAGTATTTT. Its translation is CASSRVRAGMKDTQYF.

V usage is TRBV27 and J usage is TRBJ2-7; 7 nucleotides align to TRBD1. From germline, CDR1 is MNHEY and CDR2 SMNVEV (reference sequence). Losses at the gene ends were 2 bases for V and 3 bases for J; bases not matched to a gene: 4. This CDR3 is 14 amino acids long. Here the CDR3 DNA reads TGTGCCAGCAGTTTACCGGACAGGAACTACGAGCAGTACTTC. It codes for CASSLPDRNYEQYF.

The rearrangement uses TRBV18 and TRBJ2-1, with TRBD2 identical over 10 bases. Germline-derived CDR1 and CDR2 are KGHSH and LQKENI. V was clipped by 3 bases and J by 8 bases; unmatched bases: 7. This CDR3 has 15 amino acids. The CDR3 loop is CASSPFLAGVHEQFF. The CDR3 coding sequence is TGTGCCAGCTCACCGTTCCTAGCGGGAGTCCATGAGCAGTTCTTC.

The chain couples TRBV5-1 to TRBJ2-6; 8 nucleotides line up with TRBD1. Germline V gene sequence: CDR1 SGHRS, CDR2 YFSETQ. The length of the CDR3 is 17 residues. After removal of 4 bases from V and 2 bases from J, the junction contained 8 bases not matched to a gene. Written as DNA, the CDR3 is TGCGCCAGCAGCAGGACAGGGTTGGGGGCTGGGGCCAACGTCCTGACTTTC. Translation gives CASSRTGLGAGANVLTF.

The chain joins TRBV7-3 to TRBJ2-3; TRBD1 or TRBD2 may be the D gene (5 bases each). The CDR3 has 18 residues. The germline V gene encodes CDR1 SGHTA and CDR2 FQGTGA. V was clipped by 0 bases and J by 0 bases, with 16 bases between them. The CDR3 spells CASSLTGTLTSSTDTQYF. The CDR3 nucleotides read TGTGCCAGCAGCTTAACAGGGACCTTAACATCTAGCACAGATACGCAGTATTTT.

The J gene is TRBJ2-2, the V gene TRBV2; the D gene could be TRBD1 or TRBD2 (6 bases each). V gave up 9 bases and J gave up 6 bases, with 20 bases separating them. CDR1 and CDR2 (germline): SNHLY, FYNNEI. The CDR3 length is 15 residues. For the CDR3, the DNA is TGTGCCAGGAGCGTTATAAAGGGGGGAGCCGGGGAGCTGTTTTTT. It translates to CARSVIKGGAGELFF.

This clone was observed once. The chain carries TRBV29-1 and TRBJ2-3, with a tentative D call TRBD2 (7 bases). Germline CDR1 reads SQVTM; CDR2 reads ANQGSEA. Trimming left V 4 bases short and J 5 bases short, with 10 bases between. This CDR3 spans 12 amino acids. CDR3 sequence: CSVGGGQDTQYF. CDR3 nucleotides: TGCAGCGTTGGGGGGGGGCAAGATACGCAGTATTTT.

This rearrangement joins TRBV14 to TRBJ1-5; D remains unclear. The CDR3 is 12 amino acids. Germline loops: CDR1 SGHDN, CDR2 FVKESK. The CDR3 coding sequence is TGTGCGGTAGGGTCGGGCAATCAGCCCCAGCATTTT. It is translated as CAVGSGNQPQHF.

The rearrangement joins TRBV7-6 to TRBJ2-1, with a tentative D call TRBD1 (7 bases). The germline V gene has CDR1 SGHVS and CDR2 FNYEAQ. The V gene lost 5 bases and the J gene lost 2 bases, with 13 bases spanning the gap. The CDR3 is 15 amino acids. CDR3 sequence (DNA): TGTGCCAGCAGCCCAGGGGGGAAACCCTACAATGAGCAGTTCTTC. Translated: CASSPGGKPYNEQFF.

The rearrangement links TRBV4-3 to TRBJ2-7, with no clear D. The CDR3 contains 14 residues. Per the germline V gene, CDR1 is LGHNA and CDR2 is YSLEER. The V gene lost 1 base and the J gene lost 2 bases, with 9 bases spanning the gap. CDR3 sequence reads: CASSQGNSPYEQYF. CDR3 DNA: TGCGCCAGCAGCCAAGGGAACAGCCCCTACGAGCAGTACTTC.

CDR3 sequence reads: CASTANLNTEAFF. The CDR3, as DNA: TGTGCCAGCACCGCGAATCTGAACACTGAAGCTTTCTTT. The genes are TRBV6-5 and TRBJ1-1; D is undetermined. Germline loops: CDR1 MNHEY, CDR2 SVGAGI. V shed 7 bases and J shed 0 bases, with 9 bases lying between them. The CDR3 consists of 13 residues.

Remarks on this clone: The same CDR3 also results from other DNA sequences found in this sample. The genes are TRBV13 and TRBJ1-1, with D tentatively TRBD1 (6 bases). CDR1 PRHDT and CDR2 FYEKMQ come from the germline V gene (reference sequence). The CDR3 runs 14 residues. The V end lost 0 bases, the J end lost 1 base, and 6 bases lay between the germline ends. CDR3 nucleotide sequence: TGTGCCAGCAGCTTAGGACAGGGGAACACTGAAGCTTTCTTT. Translating it yields CASSLGQGNTEAFF.